This T cell receptor (beta chain) was sequenced during a study of T cell repertoires in cytomegalovirus infection. Whole-study context: Recently identified HLA-C-restricted and well-studied HLA-B-restricted CMV epitopes were used. CMV infection plus the matching HLA type was flagged by public TCR beta signatures.

TCRdb re-derived calls from the reads in MiXCR, one entry per CDR3 protein. Among 100,000 to 150,000 distinct CDR3 sequences listed, around 32% were seen once. Study outcomes and limitations: Based on cumulative public TCR beta family frequency, carriers of CMV plus the relevant HLA were identified. Across the ex vivo response, the dominant clonotypes were HLA-C-restricted CMV-specific TCR beta clonotypes.

This clonotype was seen a few times. As yet, its antigen is unknown. Trimming removed 10 bases at V and 9 bases at J, with 19 bases between. The length of the CDR3 is 13 residues. The germline gives CDR1 MNHEY, CDR2 SVGAGI. The specimen was CD8+ T cells from cultured PBMCs, collected from culture after CMV antigen stimulation. V gene TRBV6-5 combines with J gene TRBJ2-1; TRBD1 is a possible D gene (6 bases). This clonotype originated in a human donor in good health (CMV status not recorded). Some clones in this sample may be carry-over from other donors' samples. The CDR3: CATTLVRGSEQFF. CDR3 bases: TGTGCCACCACTCTCGTGAGGGGGAGTGAGCAGTTCTTC.